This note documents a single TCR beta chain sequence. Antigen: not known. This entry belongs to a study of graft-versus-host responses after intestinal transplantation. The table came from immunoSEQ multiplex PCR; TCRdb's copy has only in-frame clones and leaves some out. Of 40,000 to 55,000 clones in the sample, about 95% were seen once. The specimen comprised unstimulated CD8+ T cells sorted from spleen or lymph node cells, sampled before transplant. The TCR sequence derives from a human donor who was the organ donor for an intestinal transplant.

The CDR3 protein is CASSAVGPNTEAFF. Written as DNA, the CDR3 is TGTGCCAGCAGCGCCGTGGGGCCCAACACTGAAGCTTTCTTT. The chain links TRBV9 to TRBJ1-1, with D possibly TRBD1 on 5 matching bases. This CDR3 has 14 residues. Germline assignment: CDR1 SGDLS and CDR2 YYNGEE. The V end lost 3 bases, the J end lost 2 bases, and 11 bases lay between the germline ends.